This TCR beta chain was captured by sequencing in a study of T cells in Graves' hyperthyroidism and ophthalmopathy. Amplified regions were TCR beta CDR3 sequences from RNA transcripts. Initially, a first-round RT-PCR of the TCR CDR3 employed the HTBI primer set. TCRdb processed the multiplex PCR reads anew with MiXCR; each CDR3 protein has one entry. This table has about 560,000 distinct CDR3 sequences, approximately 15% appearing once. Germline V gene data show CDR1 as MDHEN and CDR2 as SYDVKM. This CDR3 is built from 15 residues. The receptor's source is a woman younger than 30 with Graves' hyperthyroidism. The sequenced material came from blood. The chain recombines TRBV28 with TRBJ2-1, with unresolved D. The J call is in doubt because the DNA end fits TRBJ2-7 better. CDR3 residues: CASSLSRGSYNEQYF. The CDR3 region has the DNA TGTGCCAGCAGTTTATCGCGAGGAAGCTACAATGAGCAGTACTTC.